The next 27 T cell receptor beta chains were all read from a single sample in a study of T cells after yellow fever vaccination (dated by TCRdb to about 2019). Library preparation used 5' RACE. Sequencer: Illumina HiSeq 2500. TCRdb handled the public reads itself, with Q25 trimming in fastp and clone calling in MiXCR, and kept productive beta chains. Rows with a matching CDR3 protein are joined into one entry that keeps the most common DNA and genes. The sample includes a few hundred thousand distinct CDR3 sequences, with around 6.8% observed a single time. Over 15% of the sample belongs to the ten largest clones. The sample's treatment or condition label, decoded: live attenuated yellow fever vaccine strain. Sequenced here: PBMCs, sampled more than 40 days after the first yellow fever vaccination. The receptors stem from a young man who received the YFV17D yellow fever vaccine.

The chain uses TRBV6-2 or TRBV6-3 and TRBJ2-4; no clear D gene. CDR3 length equals 12 residues. Per germline, CDR1 MNHEY and CDR2 SVGEGT. Deletions cut 4 bases from V and 6 bases from J, with 7 bases between. CDR3 loop: CASSFGRNIQYF. The CDR3 DNA reads TGTGCCAGCAGTTTTGGCCGAAACATTCAGTACTTC.

This clonotype was detected a few times. The rearrangement joins TRBV9 to TRBJ2-3, with D possibly matching TRBD2 (6 bases). This CDR3 is 16 amino acids long. V was clipped by 3 bases and J by 7 bases, with 21 bases between them. Germline V gene sequence: CDR1 SGDLS, CDR2 YYNGEE. The CDR3, as DNA: TGTGCCAGCAGCGAGGGGCCGCGGGGAGGCTGGCATACGCAGTATTTT. It yields the protein CASSEGPRGGWHTQYF.

In this sample, this clonotype turned up a few times. CDR3 sequence (DNA): TGTGCCAGCTCACCCCCGGGATTTAAAGAGACCCAGTACTTC. Protein: CASSPPGFKETQYF. The V gene is TRBV18, the J gene TRBJ2-5; maybe TRBD2 (5 bases). Germline values: CDR1 KGHSH, CDR2 LQKENI. The CDR3 totals 14 residues. The V end was cut by 3 bases, the J end by 3 bases, with 11 bases between.

The V gene is TRBV5-1, the J gene TRBJ1-6; a weak D match, TRBD1 (5 bases). V lost 0 bases to trimming and J lost 3 bases, with 13 bases between them. CDR1 is SGHRS, CDR2 YFSETQ, per germline. The CDR3 consists of 17 residues. In DNA, the CDR3 is TGCGCCAGCAGCTTGGGACAGCCCCGGTACTATAATTCACCCCTCCACTTT. Amino acids: CASSLGQPRYYNSPLHF. The full variable domain, completed using reference TRBV5-1 and TRBJ1-6, is KAGVTQTPRYLIKTRGQQVTLSCSPISGHRSVSWYQQTPGQGLQFLFEYFSETQRNKGNFPGRFSGRQFSNSRSEMNVSTLELGDSALYLCASSLGQPRYYNSPLHFGNGTRLTVT.

This clonotype turned up a few times. This rearrangement joins TRBV6-5 to TRBJ2-3; the D gene is possibly TRBD1 (6 bases). The V gene lost 2 bases and the J gene lost 4 bases, with 13 bases spanning the gap. From germline, CDR1 is MNHEY and CDR2 SVGAGI. The CDR3 has 15 residues. The CDR3 region has the DNA TGTGCCAGCAGTTACGGGCAGGGGTTGTCAGATACGCAGTATTTT. Translation gives CASSYGQGLSDTQYF.

This clonotype was seen repeatedly, ten times or more. This sequence joins TRBV12-3 or TRBV12-4 and TRBJ1-5; D is ambiguous. V lost 4 bases and J 1 base, leaving 8 bases between the germline ends. CDR3 length equals 14 residues. CDR3 in amino acids: CASSSEGSNQPQHF. Written as DNA, the CDR3 is TGTGCCAGCAGTTCAGAGGGCAGCAATCAGCCCCAGCATTTT.

Details on this clonotype: Given the absence of the conserved phenylalanine or tryptophan at the CDR3 end, a read error is likely. No DNA is shown, since the ends of the CDR3 on it are uncertain; the CDR3 is the one TCRdb lists. The V call is TRBV5-3, the J call TRBJ2-5; the D call in the table, TRBD1, was not verified against the DNA. Being an ORF, TRBV5-3 has a function that is uncertain. A total of 8 residues make up the CDR3, ends included. This chain's CDR3 is CAADRWGP.

The V and J genes are TRBV11-2 and TRBJ1-1; no clear D. The CDR3 is 17 residues long. V gave up 0 bases and J gave up 0 bases, with 14 bases separating them. Per germline, CDR1 SGHAT and CDR2 FQNNGV. CDR3 DNA sequence: TGTGCCAGCAGCTTAGAAGGGTCAGGAAGGATGAACACTGAAGCTTTCTTT. This encodes CASSLEGSGRMNTEAFF.

This clonotype was picked up many times. V is TRBV12-3 or TRBV12-4 and J is TRBJ1-3, with D hard to call. This CDR3 has 13 residues. Between the trimmed V and J ends, which lost 3 bases and 0 bases, there was a span of 3 bases. CDR3 bases: TGTGCCAGCAGTTTGAGCTCTGGAAACACCATATATTTT. Translation gives CASSLSSGNTIYF.

This clonotype was found a few times. The V call is TRBV2, the J call TRBJ2-7; the D call may be TRBD1 or TRBD2 (5 bases each). The V and J ends lost 6 bases and 5 bases respectively, with 11 bases between them. CDR1 SNHLY and CDR2 FYNNEI come from the germline V gene. This CDR3 region has 12 residues. This CDR3 is CASRARGDEQYV. The CDR3 DNA reads as TGTGCCAGCAGGGCCCGGGGCGACGAGCAGTACGTC.

This clonotype was seen a handful of times. The CDR3 nucleotides are TGCAGCGGGGGGGACAGGGTGGCAGATACGCAGTATTTT. Encoded protein: CSGGDRVADTQYF. The rearrangement joins TRBV29-1 to TRBJ2-3; TRBD1 aligns across 9 bases. The junction had 6 bases not matched to a gene; V was cut back by 7 bases and J by 4 bases. Per the germline V gene, CDR1 is SQVTM and CDR2 is ANQGSEA. This CDR3 comprises 13 residues.

This clonotype was seen only a few times. In DNA form, the CDR3 reads TGTGCCAGCAGCCAAGATCCCCGGACAGGGTCTTCCTACAATGAGCAGTTCTTC. Protein sequence: CASSQDPRTGSSYNEQFF. The rearrangement uses TRBV14 and TRBJ2-1; 8 positions agree with TRBD1. The CDR3 runs 18 residues. Per the germline V gene, CDR1 is SGHDN and CDR2 is FVKESK. After removal of 0 bases from V and 1 base from J, the junction contained 8 bases not matched to a gene.

This clonotype was found many times. This chain joins TRBV21-1 and TRBJ2-2; the table's TRBD1 call for D was not verified on the DNA. TRBV21-1 is listed as a pseudogene. The CDR3 runs 15 residues. The CDR3 loop reads CASSLAGGNTGELFF. CDR3 in DNA: TGTGCCAGCAGCCTAGCGGGGGGGAACACCGGGGAGCTGTTTTTT.

This clonotype appeared many times. The chain couples TRBV5-1 to TRBJ2-3; no definite D call. The CDR3 loop spans 13 amino acids. From germline, CDR1 is SGHRS and CDR2 YFSETQ. The V end was cut by 1 base, the J end by 12 bases, with 15 bases between. CDR3 sequence reads: CASSLPDDITQYF. CDR3 nucleotides: TGCGCCAGCAGCTTGCCCGACGACATAACACAGTATTTT.

This chain links TRBV20-1 with TRBJ2-3; D is perhaps TRBD2 (5 bases). The CDR3 has 11 amino acids. Germline V gene sequence: CDR1 DFQATT, CDR2 SNEGSKA (reference sequence). Deletions cut 5 bases from V and 9 bases from J, with 12 bases between. The CDR3 DNA sequence: TGCAGTGCTGGGTCTAGCTACACGCAGTATTTT. It yields the protein CSAGSSYTQYF.

V is TRBV5-1 and J is TRBJ2-7, with D possibly being TRBD1 or TRBD2 (5 bases each). The CDR3 loop spans 14 amino acids. The germline CDR1 and CDR2 sequences are SGHRS and YFSETQ. V lost 6 bases to trimming and J lost 5 bases, with 18 bases between them. The CDR3 region has the DNA TGCGCCAGCAATTTGAGGGGAGCAGTCCACGAGCAGTACGTC. As protein: CASNLRGAVHEQYV.

This clonotype has at least ten counts. The V gene is TRBV18, the J gene TRBJ1-2, with D perhaps matching TRBD1 (6 bases). The CDR3 is 15 amino acids. Germline CDR1 KGHSH, CDR2 LQKENI. Between the trimmed V and J ends, which lost 2 bases and 4 bases, there was a span of 14 bases. For the CDR3, the DNA is TGTGCCAGCTCACCAACTAGAGGACAGCTCTATGGCTACACCTTC. Translation gives CASSPTRGQLYGYTF.

This clonotype was counted many times. This rearrangement joins TRBV28 to TRBJ2-3; D is perhaps TRBD2 (6 bases). V gave up 6 bases and J gave up 6 bases, with 22 bases separating them. The CDR3 is 16 residues long. Germline V lookup: CDR1 MDHEN, CDR2 SYDVKM. DNA for the CDR3: TGTGCCAGCAGAATCTTCATGGGACTCCCGGGGGATACGCAGTATTTT. Its translation is CASRIFMGLPGDTQYF.

This clonotype was observed a few times. The chain joins TRBV27 to TRBJ2-1; D is undetermined. Germline CDR1 and CDR2: MNHEY and SMNVEV (reference sequence). The V end was cut by 8 bases, the J end by 5 bases, with 13 bases between. This CDR3 contains 13 residues. Here the CDR3 DNA reads TGTGCCAGCGGGCCCAATCGGGACAATGAGCAGTTCTTC. Protein product: CASGPNRDNEQFF.

The rearrangement uses TRBV3-1 and TRBJ1-5; D call uncertain. Trimming left V 0 bases short and J 2 bases short, with 11 bases between. Germline CDR1 LGHDT, CDR2 YNNKEL (reference sequence). CDR3 length: 16 amino acids. CDR3 protein: CASSQEYGSGNQPQHF. DNA for the CDR3: TGTGCCAGCAGCCAAGAGTACGGATCAGGCAATCAGCCCCAGCATTTT.

This clonotype appeared many times. The chain carries TRBV7-9 and TRBJ2-5; the D gene is possibly TRBD2 (6 bases). Germline V gives CDR1 SEHNR, CDR2 FQNEAQ (reference sequence). V was shortened by 2 bases and J by 3 bases, with 10 bases between the two germline ends. This CDR3 contains 14 residues. The CDR3 coding sequence is TGTGCCAGCAGCTTAATGTCGGGGGAAGAGACCCAGTACTTC. Protein product: CASSLMSGEETQYF.

V and J are TRBV4-3 and TRBJ2-2; possible D gene TRBD1, 5 bases. The CDR3 covers 16 residues. CDR1 is LGHNA, CDR2 YSLEER, per germline. V lost 0 bases to trimming and J lost 5 bases, with 13 bases between them. CDR3 DNA sequence: TGCGCCAGCAGCCAAGATTGGGCAGGGTGGACCGGGGAGCTGTTTTTT. The encoded protein is CASSQDWAGWTGELFF.

This clonotype was picked up a small number of times. The chain is built from TRBV7-9 and TRBJ1-6; D is unclear. Germline CDR1 is SEHNR and CDR2 is FQNEAQ (reference sequence). The length of the CDR3 is 15 residues. Deletions cut 3 bases from V and 0 bases from J, with 6 bases between. This CDR3 reads CASSFAGSYNSPLHF. In DNA, the CDR3 is TGTGCCAGCAGCTTCGCAGGCTCCTATAATTCACCCCTCCACTTT. Full variable domain (outside the CDR3, taken from reference TRBV7-9 and TRBJ1-6): DTGVSQNPRHKITKRGQNVTFRCDPISEHNRLYWYRQTLGQGPEFLTYFQNEAQLEKSRLLSDRFSAERPKGSFSTLEIQRTEQGDSAMYLCASSFAGSYNSPLHFGNGTRLTVT.

This clonotype has only a few counts. The rearrangement uses TRBV6-1 and TRBJ2-6; D gene unclear. The CDR3 spans 15 residues. Trimming removed 3 bases from V and 0 bases from J, with 6 bases in between. Germline values: CDR1 MNHNS, CDR2 SASEGT. This chain's CDR3 is CASSDKSSGANVLTF. CDR3 bases: TGTGCCAGCAGTGACAAGAGCTCTGGGGCCAACGTCCTGACTTTC.

This clonotype was found many times. This chain joins TRBV5-1 and TRBJ2-7; unclear D gene. The CDR3 runs 13 residues. Germline lookup yields CDR1 SGHRS and CDR2 YFSETQ. V lost 0 bases to trimming and J lost 3 bases, with 7 bases between them. The CDR3 nucleotides read TGCGCCAGCAGCTTGGCTCCAGGCTACGAGCAGTACGTC. Protein sequence: CASSLAPGYEQYV.

This clonotype showed up just a few times. The chain combines TRBV20-1 with TRBJ2-7, with 7 bases lining up with TRBD1. V was pared by 6 bases and J by 0 bases, with 14 bases of the junction left unmatched. The CDR3 is 16 residues long. CDR1 and CDR2 (germline): DFQATT, SNEGSKA (reference sequence). CDR3 residues: CSATPLDRTSSYEQYF. DNA for the CDR3: TGCAGTGCCACCCCTCTGGACAGGACGAGCTCCTACGAGCAGTACTTC.

This clonotype was detected a few times. This sequence joins TRBV5-1 and TRBJ1-2; tentative D call: TRBD1 (5 bases). Trimming shortened V by 6 bases and J by 4 bases, and 10 bases separated the two germline ends. CDR1 is SGHRS, CDR2 YFSETQ, per germline. The CDR3 sequence is 12 residues long. The CDR3 spells CASTDRPYGYTF. CDR3 bases: TGCGCCAGCACCGACAGACCCTATGGCTACACCTTC.